The T cell receptor (beta chain) described here comes from a study of cytomegalovirus exposure and HLA in healthy donors. Primers included in the PCR were 60 Vbeta and 13 Jbeta primers. The method was immunoSEQ multiplex PCR; TCRdb's version includes in-frame clones alone and lacks a portion of them. The table has 150,000 to 200,000 clones, roughly a tenth seen once. The CDR3 runs to 13 residues. CDR1 and CDR2 (germline): MNHNY, SVGAGI (reference sequence). V gave up 8 bases and J gave up 8 bases; unmatched junction bases: 11. Only a few counts were recorded for this clone. Its antigen is unknown. Study-wide results and limits: Later, an analysis showed that TCR beta chains associated with HLA were more clonally expanded than others that were equally common.

The rearrangement uses TRBV6-6 and TRBJ1-2, with 7 nucleotides matching TRBD1. The receptor was isolated from a woman aged 25 to 45 in good health and CMV-seropositive. The sequenced sample consisted of PBMCs. The CDR3 sequence: CASRTGTEGGYTF. CDR3 DNA sequence: TGTGCCAGCCGGACCGGGACAGAAGGAGGCTACACCTTC.